These 25 T cell receptor beta chains originate from one sample sequenced in a study of beta chain features in type 1 diabetes (dated by TCRdb to between 2018 and 2020). Beyond this particular receptor, the publication reports: In all four CD4+ subsets, TCRB CDR3 length was moderately but significantly shorter in type 1 diabetes patients.

Library creation used the immunoSEQ multiplex PCR assay. The entire isolated RNA was reverse transcribed using the High Capacity cDNA Reverse Transcription Kit, and thus expressed TCRB transcripts were sequenced. The table was pulled from immuneACCESS by TCRdb, which kept in-frame rearrangements only. Such tables lose some clones; where checked, under half of the loss comes from unresolved V genes, and the rest has no known cause. A total of hundreds of thousands of clones appear in this sample, roughly 11% of them only once. Around 0.017% of the sample lies in the top ten. These receptors have no known antigen. The sample was naive CD4+ T cells from blood. The cell subset or site label for this specimen denotes: true naive CD4+ T cells. The receptors were sampled from a young man with type 1 diabetes.

This clone was observed a handful of times. This sequence joins TRBV25-1 and TRBJ2-5; 14 bases are a match to TRBD2. Trimming at V came to 4 bases and at J to 9 bases, leaving 10 bases not matched to a gene. Germline values: CDR1 MGHDK, CDR2 SYGVNS. The CDR3 spans 16 residues. The CDR3 loop is CASSGGTSGGAVAQYF. CDR3 in DNA: TGTGCCAGCAGTGGGGGGACTAGCGGGGGCGCTGTGGCCCAGTACTTC.

This clone was counted a few times. The chain couples TRBV11-1 to TRBJ2-5, with 9 nucleotides matching TRBD1. The CDR3 runs to 15 residues. CDR1 is SGHAT, CDR2 FQDESV, per germline (reference sequence). The V gene end was trimmed by 4 bases and the J gene end by 3 bases; junction bases not matched to a gene: 6. The CDR3 reads CASSWDRVGEETQYF. Written as DNA, the CDR3 is TGTGCCAGCAGCTGGGACAGGGTGGGGGAAGAGACCCAGTACTTC.

The table lists this clone with a few counts. The chain couples TRBV5-1 to TRBJ2-5, with 9 nucleotides matching TRBD1. This CDR3 spans 14 amino acids. V was clipped by 0 bases and J by 11 bases; unmatched bases: 8. Germline lookup yields CDR1 SGHRS and CDR2 YFSETQ. CDR3 loop: CASSLDRGRDEQYF. As DNA, the CDR3 is TGCGCCAGCAGCTTGGACAGGGGGCGTGATGAGCAGTACTTC. Full variable domain (rest looked up from reference TRBV5-1 and TRBJ2-5): KAGVTQTPRYLIKTRGQQVTLSCSPISGHRSVSWYQQTPGQGLQFLFEYFSETQRNKGNFPGRFSGRQFSNSRSEMNVSTLELGDSALYLCASSLDRGRDEQYFGPGTRLLVL.

This chain links TRBV9 with TRBJ2-2; 8 bases agree with TRBD1. With V trimmed by 2 bases and J by 4 bases, 10 bases remained unmatched. This CDR3 comprises 17 residues. Germline V gives CDR1 SGDLS, CDR2 YYNGEE. The CDR3 sequence: CASSVGLGTGSTGELFF. In nucleotides, the CDR3 is TGTGCCAGCAGCGTCGGGCTCGGGACAGGTAGCACCGGGGAGCTGTTTTTT. The full variable domain, with the rest looked up from reference TRBV9 and TRBJ2-2, is DSGVTQTPKHLITATGQRVTLRCSPRSGDLSVYWYQQSLDQGLQFLIQYYNGEERAKGNILERFSAQQFPDLHSELNLSSLELGDSALYFCASSVGLGTGSTGELFFGEGSRLTVL.

The rearrangement uses TRBV10-3 and TRBJ2-1; D gene unclear. Germline lookup yields CDR1 ENHRY and CDR2 SYGVKD. CDR3 length: 13 residues. V was clipped by 7 bases and J by 4 bases, with 11 bases between them. DNA for the CDR3: TGTGCCATCAAGGCGACACAGTACAATGAGCAGTTCTTC. It codes for CAIKATQYNEQFF.

This sequence joins TRBV6-6 and TRBJ1-1; no clear D. This CDR3 has 13 amino acids. Trimming took off 8 bases at V and 3 bases at J, with 13 bases between the two ends. Germline values: CDR1 MNHNY, CDR2 SVGAGI (reference sequence). The CDR3 bases are TGTGCCAGCCGTATCACCAGTGACACTGAAGCTTTCTTT. Its translation is CASRITSDTEAFF.

V and J are TRBV4-1 and TRBJ1-6, with 8 nucleotides matching TRBD1. Germline V gene sequence: CDR1 MGHRA, CDR2 YSYEKL. This CDR3 is built from 15 residues. V lost 4 bases to trimming and J lost 6 bases; unmatched junction nucleotides: 5. The DNA for the CDR3 is TGCGCCAGCAGCCCCGGACAGGGTCTTAATTCACCCCTCCACTTT. The encoded protein is CASSPGQGLNSPLHF.

The chain couples TRBV19 to TRBJ1-5; 9 bases are a match to TRBD1. The V and J ends lost 4 bases and 6 bases, in that order; junction bases with no gene match: 4. The CDR3 consists of 14 residues. Germline CDR1 is LNHDA and CDR2 is SQIVND (reference sequence). CDR3 loop: CASSRGQGIQPQHF. As DNA, the CDR3 is TGTGCCAGTAGTAGGGGACAGGGAATTCAGCCCCAGCATTTT.

This rearrangement joins TRBV7-2 to TRBJ2-7, with a weak D call TRBD1 (5 bases). Germline V gives CDR1 SGHTA, CDR2 FQGNSA. Trimming took off 0 bases at V and 3 bases at J, with 9 bases between the two ends. The CDR3 loop spans 14 amino acids. The CDR3 DNA follows: TGTGCCAGCAGCTTAGCTCCGGACAACTACGAGCAGTACTTC. It yields the protein CASSLAPDNYEQYF. Using reference TRBV7-2 and TRBJ2-7 for the parts outside the CDR3, the full variable domain is GAGVSQSPSNKVTEKGKDVELRCDPISGHTALYWYRQSLGQGLEFLIYFQGNSAPDKSGLPSDRFSAERTGGSVSTLTIQRTQQEDSAVYLCASSLAPDNYEQYFGPGTRLTVT.

This clone was observed a handful of times. This rearrangement joins TRBV28 to TRBJ1-2; TRBD1 matches 8 bases. V was clipped by 5 bases and J by 4 bases; unmatched bases: 6. Germline CDR1 and CDR2: MDHEN and SYDVKM. The CDR3 runs 14 residues. The CDR3 sequence: CASSTGQGSYGYTF. In DNA, the CDR3 is TGTGCCAGCAGTACAGGACAGGGCAGCTATGGCTACACCTTC.

In this sample, this clone turned up a few times. The V gene is TRBV10-3, the J gene TRBJ1-5, with TRBD1 identical over 9 bases. Unmatched junction bases numbered 3, after V lost 5 bases and J lost 1 base. Looked up from germline, CDR1 is ENHRY and CDR2 is SYGVKD. The CDR3 spans 15 residues. The CDR3: CAISRDRASNQPQHF. As DNA, the CDR3 is TGTGCCATCAGTCGGGACAGGGCCAGCAATCAGCCCCAGCATTTT.

This chain uses TRBV7-2 with TRBJ2-2, with no clear D. V was cut by 5 bases and J by 5 bases, with 12 bases left in between. The CDR3 has 14 amino acids. Per the germline V gene, CDR1 is SGHTA and CDR2 is FQGNSA. As DNA, the CDR3 is TGTGCCAGCAGCACAACCATTAAGACCGGGGAGCTGTTTTTT. Amino acid sequence: CASSTTIKTGELFF. Filled out from reference TRBV7-2 and TRBJ2-2, the complete variable domain reads GAGVSQSPSNKVTEKGKDVELRCDPISGHTALYWYRQSLGQGLEFLIYFQGNSAPDKSGLPSDRFSAERTGGSVSTLTIQRTQQEDSAVYLCASSTTIKTGELFFGEGSRLTVL.

The chain couples TRBV30 to TRBJ1-4; D may be TRBD1 (5 bases). V gave up 5 bases and J gave up 4 bases, with 11 bases separating them. CDR1 and CDR2 (germline): GTSNPN, SVGIG (reference sequence). The length of the CDR3 is 13 residues. The CDR3, as DNA: TGTGCCTGGGCGGGACTTGTTAATGAAAAACTGTTTTTT. Amino acids: CAWAGLVNEKLFF.

The chain couples TRBV5-1 to TRBJ1-6; TRBD1 aligns across 8 bases. CDR3 size: 14 residues. CDR1 and CDR2 from the germline V gene are SGHRS and YFSETQ. The ends lost 5 bases at V and 8 bases at J; junction bases unmatched: 6. CDR3 nucleotides: TGCGCCAGCAGTGGACAGGGAGCGGATTCACCCCTCCACTTT. Its translation is CASSGQGADSPLHF.

The chain joins TRBV5-6 to TRBJ1-6; TRBD1 might be the D (6 bases). This CDR3 contains 14 residues. V gave up 1 base and J gave up 10 bases, with 12 bases separating them. Germline loops: CDR1 SGHDT, CDR2 YYEEEE. The CDR3 spells CASSLQGLGSPLHF. CDR3 nucleotides: TGTGCCAGCAGCTTGCAGGGGCTAGGGTCACCCCTCCACTTT.

The CDR3 nucleotides read TGCAGCGCATCATTGGCTGGGGGAGGCCAGTACTTC. As protein: CSASLAGGGQYF. V usage is TRBV29-1 and J usage is TRBJ2-5, with a tentative D call TRBD2 (6 bases). CDR3 length equals 12 residues. Germline lookup yields CDR1 SQVTM and CDR2 ANQGSEA. V dropped 7 bases and J dropped 10 bases, with 19 bases sitting between them.

The chain has TRBV5-4 and TRBJ1-2; 7 nucleotides align to TRBD1. Trimming at V came to 4 bases and at J to 4 bases, leaving 4 bases not matched to a gene. CDR3 size: 13 residues. CDR1 is SGHNT and CDR2 is YYREEE in the germline V gene (reference sequence). The CDR3 DNA reads TGTGCCAGCAGCCAGGGACAGCTCTATGGCTACACCTTC. As protein: CASSQGQLYGYTF.

The chain is built from TRBV19 and TRBJ2-7, with D maybe TRBD1 (5 bases). The V gene lost 3 bases and the J gene lost 0 bases, with 12 bases spanning the gap. Germline CDR1 is LNHDA and CDR2 is SQIVND (reference sequence). The CDR3 consists of 15 residues. This CDR3 reads CASSIRGGSSYEQYF. Written as DNA, the CDR3 is TGTGCCAGTAGTATTAGGGGCGGCAGCTCCTACGAGCAGTACTTC.

The chain combines TRBV29-1 with TRBJ2-1; possible D gene TRBD1, 5 bases. V lost 7 bases to trimming and J lost 2 bases, with 18 bases between them. CDR1 is SQVTM and CDR2 is ANQGSEA in the germline V gene. The CDR3 length is 15 residues. The CDR3 region is CSAKTQDTPYNEQFF. The CDR3 coding sequence is TGCAGCGCCAAAACACAGGATACCCCCTACAATGAGCAGTTCTTC.

The rearrangement joins TRBV2 to TRBJ1-6, with no clear D. Germline V gene sequence: CDR1 SNHLY, CDR2 FYNNEI. The V gene lost 8 bases and the J gene lost 5 bases, with 10 bases spanning the gap. This CDR3 has 13 amino acids. CDR3 protein: CASLTRNNSPLHF. CDR3 sequence (DNA): TGTGCCAGCCTGACACGGAATAATTCACCCCTCCACTTT.

The genes are TRBV7-2 and TRBJ2-7; weak D call: TRBD1 (6 bases). There are 14 residues in the CDR3. Germline CDR1 is SGHTA and CDR2 is FQGNSA. Trimming pared 0 bases from V and 3 bases from J, leaving 9 bases between. The CDR3 loop reads CASSLAGADYEQYF. The CDR3, as DNA: TGTGCCAGCAGCTTAGCGGGGGCCGACTACGAGCAGTACTTC.

This rearrangement joins TRBV7-6 to TRBJ2-7; 10 bases fit TRBD1. The V gene's germline CDR1 is SGHVS and CDR2 FNYEAQ. J gave up 3 bases and V 4 bases, and 3 bases lay outside the gene matches. This CDR3 is built from 14 residues. The chain's CDR3 is CASSSGTGVYEQYF. The CDR3 DNA reads TGTGCCAGCAGCTCCGGGACAGGGGTCTACGAGCAGTACTTC.

This chain connects TRBV7-8 to TRBJ2-5; the D gene is possibly TRBD2 (5 bases). Germline CDR1 SGHVS, CDR2 FQNEAQ. The CDR3 is 11 amino acids. The V and J ends lost 4 bases and 5 bases respectively, with 5 bases between them. CDR3 sequence (DNA): TGTGCCAGCAGCTCGGGGGAGACCCAGTACTTC. As protein: CASSSGETQYF.

This sequence joins TRBV7-8 and TRBJ2-1; tentative D call: TRBD2 (6 bases). The CDR3 covers 13 residues. V was pared by 1 base and J by 7 bases, with 8 bases between. Germline V gene sequence: CDR1 SGHVS, CDR2 FQNEAQ. The CDR3 spells CASSLEGGNEQFF. As DNA, the CDR3 is TGTGCCAGCAGCTTAGAGGGAGGTAATGAGCAGTTCTTC.

This chain joins TRBV30 and TRBJ1-5; the match to TRBD1 covers 9 bases. The CDR3 extends over 14 amino acids. V shed 4 bases and J 6 bases; nucleotides not matched to a gene: 7. Germline V gene data show CDR1 as GTSNPN and CDR2 as SVGIG (reference sequence). CDR3 sequence reads: CAWTGTGIFQPQHF. The CDR3 coding sequence is TGTGCCTGGACCGGGACAGGGATTTTTCAGCCCCAGCATTTT.